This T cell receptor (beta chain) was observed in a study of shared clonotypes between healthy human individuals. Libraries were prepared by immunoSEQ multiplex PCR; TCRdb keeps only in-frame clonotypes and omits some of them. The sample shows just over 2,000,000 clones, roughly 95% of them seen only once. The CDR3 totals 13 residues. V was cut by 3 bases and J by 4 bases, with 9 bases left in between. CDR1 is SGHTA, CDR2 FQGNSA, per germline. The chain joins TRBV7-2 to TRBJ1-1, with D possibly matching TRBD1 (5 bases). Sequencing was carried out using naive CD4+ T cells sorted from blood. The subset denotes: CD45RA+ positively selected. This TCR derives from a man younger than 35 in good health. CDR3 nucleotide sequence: TGTGCCAGCAGCTTCGTGGGGGGCACTGAAGCTTTCTTT. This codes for CASSFVGGTEAFF.